Detailed here is one T cell receptor (beta chain). Its matching antigen is unknown. Approximately 9 milliliters of peripheral blood were drawn from each donor into EDTA-treated tubes. Isolating PBMCs gave at least 6 million of these cells per sample. With each sample, at least 5 micrograms of total RNA were extracted. This sample is part of a study of blood T cells in healthy people across ages. Notes on the study in general: More naive CD4+ cells and higher diversity marked long-lived donors relative to aged donors.

In germline, CDR1 is SNHLY, CDR2 FYNNEI. This CDR3 contains 17 residues. V lost 0 bases to trimming and J lost 1 base; unmatched junction nucleotides: 6. It was with a sample-barcoded 5' primer and a J-beta primer mix that a second PCR of about 7 to 12 cycles was run. MiXCR, applied by TCRdb to the 5' RACE reads, yields one record per CDR3 protein. The data contain 1.5 million to 2 million distinct CDR3 sequences, roughly 50% of them seen just once; the ten biggest clones take up roughly 2.1%. The sequenced material came from blood. The chain recombines TRBV2 with TRBJ2-1; 7 positions match TRBD1. This clonotype originated in a woman aged 35 to 49 in good health. In DNA, the CDR3 is TGTGCCAGCAGTGAAGCGGGACAGCTAGTTTCCTACAATGAGCAGTTCTTC. It translates to CASSEAGQLVSYNEQFF.